The text below deals with one TCR beta chain. Its antigen is undetermined. The J segment lost 8 bases and the V segment lost 7 bases, leaving 12 bases of the junction unmatched. Germline lookup yields CDR1 SGHDN and CDR2 FVKESK. The CDR3 consists of 16 residues. The data stem from a study of T cell repertoires in cytomegalovirus infection. TCRdb fed the reads into MiXCR, producing one record per CDR3 protein. This table has around 710,000 distinct CDR3 sequences, 25% to 30% appearing once. V and J are TRBV14 and TRBJ2-1; 12 nucleotides match TRBD1. Sample: cultured CD8+ T cells from PBMCs, taken from culture after CMV antigen stimulation. This clonotype originated in a human donor in good health (CMV status not recorded). Some clones in this sample may be carry-over from other donors' samples. The CDR3 DNA reads TGTGCCAGCACCCCTTTCCTGGGACAGGGGGCCTATGAGCAGTTCTTC. Its translation is CASTPFLGQGAYEQFF.